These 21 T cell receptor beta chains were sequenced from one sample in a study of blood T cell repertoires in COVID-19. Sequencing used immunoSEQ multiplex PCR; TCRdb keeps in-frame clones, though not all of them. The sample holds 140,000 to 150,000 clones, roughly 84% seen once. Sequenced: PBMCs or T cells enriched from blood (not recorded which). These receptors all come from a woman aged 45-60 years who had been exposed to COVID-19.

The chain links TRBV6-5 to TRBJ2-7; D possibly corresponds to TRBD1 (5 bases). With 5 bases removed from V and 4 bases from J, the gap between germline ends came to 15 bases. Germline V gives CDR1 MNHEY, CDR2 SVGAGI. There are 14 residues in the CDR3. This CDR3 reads CASSPRVINYEQYF. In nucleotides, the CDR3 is TGTGCCAGCAGTCCCAGGGTAATTAATTACGAGCAGTACTTC.

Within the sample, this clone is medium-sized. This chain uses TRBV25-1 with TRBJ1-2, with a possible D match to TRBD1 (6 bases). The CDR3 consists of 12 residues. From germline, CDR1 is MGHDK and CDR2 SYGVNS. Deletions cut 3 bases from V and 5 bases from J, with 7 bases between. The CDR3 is CASSEQGYGYTF. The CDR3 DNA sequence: TGTGCCAGCAGTGAGCAGGGGTATGGCTACACCTTC.

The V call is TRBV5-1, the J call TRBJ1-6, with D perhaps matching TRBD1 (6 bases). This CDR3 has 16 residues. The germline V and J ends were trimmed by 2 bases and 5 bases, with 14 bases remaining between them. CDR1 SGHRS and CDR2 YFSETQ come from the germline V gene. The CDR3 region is CASSFRAGQDNSPLHF. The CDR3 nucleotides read TGCGCCAGCAGCTTTAGAGCGGGACAAGATAATTCACCCCTCCACTTT.

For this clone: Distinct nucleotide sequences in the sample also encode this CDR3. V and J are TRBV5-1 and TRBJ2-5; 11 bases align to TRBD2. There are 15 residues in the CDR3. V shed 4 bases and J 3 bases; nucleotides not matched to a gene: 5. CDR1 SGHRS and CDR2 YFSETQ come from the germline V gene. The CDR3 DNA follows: TGCGCCAGCAGCCGCGGGACTAGCGGAAAAGAGACCCAGTACTTC. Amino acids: CASSRGTSGKETQYF.

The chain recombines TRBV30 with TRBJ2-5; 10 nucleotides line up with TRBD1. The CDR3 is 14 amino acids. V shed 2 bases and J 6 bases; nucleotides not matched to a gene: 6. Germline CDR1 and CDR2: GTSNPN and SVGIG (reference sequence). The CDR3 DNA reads TGTGCCTGGAGTTTGGGACAGGGGTTGAAGACCCAGTACTTC. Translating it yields CAWSLGQGLKTQYF. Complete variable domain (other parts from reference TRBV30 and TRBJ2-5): SQTIHQWPATLVQPVGSPLSLECTVEGTSNPNLYWYRQAAGRGLQLLFYSVGIGQISSEVPQNLSASRPQDRQFILSSKKLLLSDSGFYLCAWSLGQGLKTQYFGPGTRLLVL.

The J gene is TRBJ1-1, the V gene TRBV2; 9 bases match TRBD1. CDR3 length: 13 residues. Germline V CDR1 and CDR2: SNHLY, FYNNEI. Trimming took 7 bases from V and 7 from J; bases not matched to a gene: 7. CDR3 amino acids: CASKAGTGFEAFF. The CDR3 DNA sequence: TGTGCCAGCAAAGCCGGGACAGGGTTTGAAGCTTTCTTT.

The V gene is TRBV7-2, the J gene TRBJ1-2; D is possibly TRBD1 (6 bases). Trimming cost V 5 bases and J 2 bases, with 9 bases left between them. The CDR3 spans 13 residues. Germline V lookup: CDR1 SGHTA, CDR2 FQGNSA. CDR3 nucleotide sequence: TGTGCCAGCAGCGCAACAGGGAACTATGGCTACACCTTC. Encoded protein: CASSATGNYGYTF.

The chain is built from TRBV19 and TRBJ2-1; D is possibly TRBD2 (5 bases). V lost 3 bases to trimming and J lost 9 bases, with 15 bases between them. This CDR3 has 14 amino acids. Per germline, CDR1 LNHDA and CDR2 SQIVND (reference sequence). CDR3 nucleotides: TGTGCCAGTAGTATGTCGGGGAAGATGGTTGAGCAGTTCTTC. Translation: CASSMSGKMVEQFF.

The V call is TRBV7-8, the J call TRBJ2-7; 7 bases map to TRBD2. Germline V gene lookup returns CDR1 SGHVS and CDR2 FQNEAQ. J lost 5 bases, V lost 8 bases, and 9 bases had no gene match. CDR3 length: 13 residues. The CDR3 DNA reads TGTGCCAGCGGCCGGGACTACGAGGACGAGCAGTACTTC. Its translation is CASGRDYEDEQYF.

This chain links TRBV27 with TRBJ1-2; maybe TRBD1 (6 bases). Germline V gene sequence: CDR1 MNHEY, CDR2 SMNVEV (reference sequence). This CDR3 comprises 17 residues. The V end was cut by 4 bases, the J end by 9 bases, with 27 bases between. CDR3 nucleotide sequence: TGTGCCAGCAGTTCCCTCGGGACACGCGAGGAAGGGGACCGCTACACCTTC. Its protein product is CASSSLGTREEGDRYTF.

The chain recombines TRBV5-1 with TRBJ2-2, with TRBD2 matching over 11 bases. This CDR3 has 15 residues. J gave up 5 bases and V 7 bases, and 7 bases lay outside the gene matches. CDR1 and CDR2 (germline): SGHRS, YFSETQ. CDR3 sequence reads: CASGPRLAGTGELFF. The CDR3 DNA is TGCGCCAGCGGGCCCAGACTAGCGGGAACCGGGGAGCTGTTTTTT.

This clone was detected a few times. The CDR3 protein is CASSSSLYPYEQYF. The CDR3 DNA reads TGTGCCAGCAGTTCTTCACTGTACCCCTACGAGCAGTACTTC. The chain joins TRBV2 to TRBJ2-7; D is undetermined. The CDR3 sequence is 14 residues long. Trimming took off 5 bases at V and 2 bases at J, with 13 bases between the two ends. Germline CDR1 and CDR2: SNHLY and FYNNEI. The variable domain in full, with the rest retrieved from reference TRBV2 and TRBJ2-7, is EPEVTQTPSHQVTQMGQEVILRCVPISNHLYFYWYRQILGQKVEFLVSFYNNEISEKSEIFDDQFSVERPDGSNFTLKIRSTKLEDSAMYFCASSSSLYPYEQYFGPGTRLTVT.

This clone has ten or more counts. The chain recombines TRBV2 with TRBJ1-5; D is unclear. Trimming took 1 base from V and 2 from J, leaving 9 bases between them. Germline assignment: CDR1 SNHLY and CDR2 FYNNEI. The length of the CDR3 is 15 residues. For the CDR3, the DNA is TGTGCCAGCAGTGAAGGGGCAGTGGGCAATCAGCCCCAGCATTTT. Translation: CASSEGAVGNQPQHF.

CDR3 nucleotide sequence: TGTGCCAGCAGCCCTAGAAATTGGGACGAGCAGTACTTC. Residues: CASSPRNWDEQYF. The chain employs TRBV3-1 (or the pseudogene TRBV3-2) and TRBJ2-7; no clear D gene. V gave up 4 bases and J gave up 5 bases, with 12 bases separating them. CDR1 and CDR2 from the germline V gene are LGHDT and YNNKEL (reference sequence). This CDR3 spans 13 amino acids.

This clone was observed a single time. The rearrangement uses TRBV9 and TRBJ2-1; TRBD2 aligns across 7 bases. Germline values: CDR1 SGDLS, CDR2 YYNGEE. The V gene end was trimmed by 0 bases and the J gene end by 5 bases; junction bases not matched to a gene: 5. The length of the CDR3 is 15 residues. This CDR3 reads CASSVGIREDNEQFF. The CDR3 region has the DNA TGTGCCAGCAGCGTAGGGATCCGGGAGGACAATGAGCAGTTCTTC.

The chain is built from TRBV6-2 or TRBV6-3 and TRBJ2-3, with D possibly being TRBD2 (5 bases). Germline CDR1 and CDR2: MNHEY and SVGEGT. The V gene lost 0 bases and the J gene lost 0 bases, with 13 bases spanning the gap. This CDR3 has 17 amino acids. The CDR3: CASSYSVPRTSTDTQYF. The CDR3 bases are TGTGCCAGCAGTTACTCGGTGCCGAGGACTAGCACAGATACGCAGTATTTT.

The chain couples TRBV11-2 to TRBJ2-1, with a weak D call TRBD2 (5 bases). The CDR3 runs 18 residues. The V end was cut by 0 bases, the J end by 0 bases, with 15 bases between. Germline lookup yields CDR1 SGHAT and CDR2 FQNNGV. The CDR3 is CASSLERSARSSYNEQFF. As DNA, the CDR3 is TGTGCCAGCAGCTTAGAACGTAGCGCGAGAAGCTCCTACAATGAGCAGTTCTTC.

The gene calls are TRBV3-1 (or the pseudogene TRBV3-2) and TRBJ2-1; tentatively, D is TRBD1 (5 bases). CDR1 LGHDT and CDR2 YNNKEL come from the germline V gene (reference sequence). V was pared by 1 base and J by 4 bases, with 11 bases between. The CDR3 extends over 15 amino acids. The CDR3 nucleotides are TGTGCCAGCAGCCAAGTCCTAGGGGCTTACAATGAGCAGTTCTTC. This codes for CASSQVLGAYNEQFF.

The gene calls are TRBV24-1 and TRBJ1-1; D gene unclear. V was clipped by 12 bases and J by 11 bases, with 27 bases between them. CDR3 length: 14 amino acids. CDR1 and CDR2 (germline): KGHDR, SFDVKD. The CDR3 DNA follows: TGTGCCCTATTGGCCTGCGACGAGGATTGCCTGGCTTTCTTT. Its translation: CALLACDEDCLAFF.

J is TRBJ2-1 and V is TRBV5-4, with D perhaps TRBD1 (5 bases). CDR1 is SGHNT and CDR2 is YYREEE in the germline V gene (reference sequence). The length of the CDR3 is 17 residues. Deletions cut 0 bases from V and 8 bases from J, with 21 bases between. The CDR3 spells CASSLDGRSHTRDEQFF. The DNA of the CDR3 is TGTGCCAGCAGCTTGGATGGCCGTAGCCATACCAGGGATGAGCAGTTCTTC.

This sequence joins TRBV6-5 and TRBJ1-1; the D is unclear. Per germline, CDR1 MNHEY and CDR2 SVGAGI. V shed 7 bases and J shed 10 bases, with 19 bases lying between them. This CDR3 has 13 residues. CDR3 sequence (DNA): TGTGCCAGCATTTTCGGGGAGGCCGGTGGAGCTTTCTTT. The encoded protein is CASIFGEAGGAFF.